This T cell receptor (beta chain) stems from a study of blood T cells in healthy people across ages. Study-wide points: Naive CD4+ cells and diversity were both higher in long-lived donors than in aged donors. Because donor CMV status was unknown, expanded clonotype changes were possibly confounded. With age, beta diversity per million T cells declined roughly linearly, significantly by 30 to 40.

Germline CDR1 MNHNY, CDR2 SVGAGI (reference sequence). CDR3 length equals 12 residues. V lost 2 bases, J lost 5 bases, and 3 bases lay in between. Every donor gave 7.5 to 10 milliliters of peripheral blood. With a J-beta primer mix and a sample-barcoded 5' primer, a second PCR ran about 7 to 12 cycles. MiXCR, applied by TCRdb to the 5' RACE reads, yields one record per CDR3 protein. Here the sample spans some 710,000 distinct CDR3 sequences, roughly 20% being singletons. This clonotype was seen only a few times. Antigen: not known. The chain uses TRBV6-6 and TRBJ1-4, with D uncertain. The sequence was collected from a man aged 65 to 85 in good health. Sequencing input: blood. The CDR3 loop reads CASSYENEKLFF. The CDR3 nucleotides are TGTGCCAGCAGTTACGAGAATGAAAAACTGTTTTTT.